One and the same sample provided the 25 T cell receptor beta chains below, sequenced in a study of CD4 T cells in relation to SARS-CoV-2 and coronaviruses. CD4+ T cells from unexposed donors were obtained before the COVID-19 pandemic (2011-2018). CD4+ T cells were isolated from the cells after about 11 days of culture. These TCRs' antigens remain unknown. Libraries were prepared by immunoSEQ multiplex PCR; TCRdb keeps only in-frame clonotypes and omits some of them. This sample has over 15,000 clones; under 85% occur once, and the top ten carry about 32%. The specimen was CD4+ T cells from PBMCs, cultured in vitro. The receptor source for this set is a human donor in good health.

The rearrangement joins TRBV7-2 to TRBJ2-7; TRBD1 matches at 8 bases. Germline V CDR1 and CDR2: SGHTA, FQGNSA. CDR3 size: 15 residues. Trimming took 4 bases from V and 0 from J; bases not matched to a gene: 5. This CDR3 reads CASSSTGGSSYEQYF. CDR3 bases: TGTGCCAGCAGCTCAACAGGGGGGAGCTCCTACGAGCAGTACTTC.

This clone was recorded a few times. The CDR3 DNA is TGTGCCAGCAGGAGGACAGAAGATAGCAATCAGCCCCAGCATTTT. Residues: CASRRTEDSNQPQHF. The V and J genes are TRBV2 and TRBJ1-5; D possibly corresponds to TRBD1 (6 bases). Germline-derived CDR1 and CDR2 are SNHLY and FYNNEI. Trimming removed 6 bases at V and 0 bases at J, with 12 bases between. CDR3 length equals 15 residues.

This clone was seen a handful of times. V is TRBV27 and J is TRBJ2-7; the match to TRBD2 covers 12 bases. Trimming at V came to 6 bases and at J to 0 bases, leaving 6 bases not matched to a gene. The CDR3 length is 16 residues. Germline V gene sequence: CDR1 MNHEY, CDR2 SMNVEV (reference sequence). The CDR3 bases are TGTGCCAGCAGCCGGACTAGCGGGACTAGCTCCTACGAGCAGTACTTC. As protein: CASSRTSGTSSYEQYF.

This clone was recorded once. The chain recombines TRBV27 with TRBJ1-4; the D is unclear. The CDR3 has 17 amino acids. CDR1 MNHEY and CDR2 SMNVEV come from the germline V gene (reference sequence). V was cut by 9 bases and J by 0 bases, with 20 bases left in between. CDR3 protein: CARPKAVTFSTNEKLFF. The CDR3 DNA is TGTGCCAGGCCGAAGGCCGTCACTTTCTCAACTAATGAAAAACTGTTTTTT.

The genes are TRBV10-1 and TRBJ2-7; D gene uncertain. Germline V gene sequence: CDR1 WNHNN, CDR2 SYGVQD (reference sequence). Trimming removed 4 bases from V and 3 bases from J, with 4 bases in between. This CDR3 is 11 amino acids long. The CDR3 bases are TGCGCCAGCAGTGCAGGCTACGAGCAGTACTTC. It translates to CASSAGYEQYF.

The CDR3 DNA is TGTGCCAGCAGCACGAGCGGGAGCGCCGTCACGCAGTATTTT. This translates into CASSTSGSAVTQYF. The chain employs TRBV7-9 and TRBJ2-3; 8 nucleotides line up with TRBD2. The CDR3 has 14 amino acids. The V and J ends lost 5 bases and 9 bases, in that order; junction bases with no gene match: 10. Looked up from germline, CDR1 is SEHNR and CDR2 is FQNEAQ (reference sequence).

The rearrangement links TRBV6-5 to TRBJ2-2; TRBD2 matches 7 bases. Germline CDR1 reads MNHEY; CDR2 reads SVGAGI. The CDR3 is 13 residues long. V was pared by 6 bases and J by 6 bases, with 4 bases of the junction left unmatched. Here the CDR3 reads CASRLGLAGELFF. CDR3 sequence (DNA): TGTGCCAGCAGATTAGGACTAGCCGGGGAGCTGTTTTTT.

The V and J genes are TRBV14 and TRBJ2-1; 7 bases map to TRBD2. From germline, CDR1 is SGHDN and CDR2 FVKESK. The CDR3 has 16 residues. The V and J ends lost 4 bases and 0 bases, in that order; junction bases with no gene match: 6. The CDR3: CASSRTLAYSYNEQFF. The CDR3 region has the DNA TGTGCCAGCAGCCGGACACTAGCGTACTCCTACAATGAGCAGTTCTTC.

The chain recombines TRBV14 with TRBJ1-2, with D possibly being TRBD1 (5 bases). CDR3 size: 14 residues. Germline CDR1 is SGHDN and CDR2 is FVKESK. The germline V and J ends were trimmed by 0 bases and 7 bases, with 12 bases remaining between them. In DNA, the CDR3 is TGTGCCAGCAGCCAAGAGGAGGGAAGGGGTGGCTACACCTTC. Its protein is CASSQEEGRGGYTF. Drawing the rest from reference TRBV14 and TRBJ1-2, the complete variable domain is EAGVTQFPSHSVIEKGQTVTLRCDPISGHDNLYWYRRVMGKEIKFLLHFVKESKQDESGMPNNRFLAERTGGTYSTLKVQPAELEDSGVYFCASSQEEGRGGYTFGSGTRLTVV.

This chain joins TRBV28 and TRBJ1-3, with 9 nucleotides matching TRBD1. Germline V gene lookup returns CDR1 MDHEN and CDR2 SYDVKM. CDR3 length: 15 residues. The trim removed 5 bases at V and 5 bases at J, leaving 7 bases unmatched. The CDR3 is CASSPGGQGRNTIYF. Written as DNA, the CDR3 is TGTGCCAGCAGTCCGGGGGGACAGGGCAGAAACACCATATATTTT.

The J gene is TRBJ1-2, the V gene TRBV5-1; TRBD1 aligns across 8 bases. Germline-derived CDR1 and CDR2 are SGHRS and YFSETQ. The CDR3 is 15 amino acids. The V segment lost 6 bases and the J segment 3 bases; nucleotides outside the gene matches: 10. The CDR3 DNA sequence: TGCGCCAGCAATGAAGGCCCGGACAGGGACTATGGCTACACCTTC. Amino acid sequence: CASNEGPDRDYGYTF.

This clone came up a few times. This sequence joins TRBV10-1 and TRBJ2-2; no reliable D call. The CDR3 contains 13 residues. Trimming left V 4 bases short and J 6 bases short, with 9 bases between. CDR1 WNHNN and CDR2 SYGVQD come from the germline V gene (reference sequence). The CDR3 DNA sequence: TGCGCCAGCAGTGCCCGGGCTTCCGGGGAGCTGTTTTTT. It yields the protein CASSARASGELFF.

J is TRBJ1-3 and V is TRBV19; D perhaps matches TRBD1 (5 bases). V lost 8 bases, J lost 9 bases, and 20 bases lay in between. Germline loops: CDR1 LNHDA, CDR2 SQIVND (reference sequence). This CDR3 has 14 residues. CDR3 sequence (DNA): TGTGCCAGTGGGCCTATCGGGCTTGGGGGCACCATATATTTT. It specifies CASGPIGLGGTIYF.

The chain is built from TRBV7-9 and TRBJ1-2; no clear D gene. Trimming removed 0 bases at V and 8 bases at J, with 16 bases between. Germline CDR1 SEHNR, CDR2 FQNEAQ (reference sequence). This CDR3 region has 15 residues. This chain's CDR3 is CASSLAPKTHRGYTF. CDR3 nucleotides: TGTGCCAGCAGCTTAGCTCCCAAGACCCACAGAGGCTACACCTTC.

The CDR3 region has the DNA TGTGCCAGCAGTATTGCAGGGGTAGGGGAGACCCAGTACTTC. This sequence encodes CASSIAGVGETQYF. The chain couples TRBV6-5 to TRBJ2-5, with a possible D match to TRBD1 (6 bases). Germline V gives CDR1 MNHEY, CDR2 SVGAGI. V was shortened by 5 bases and J by 5 bases, with 15 bases between the two germline ends. The CDR3 spans 14 residues.

The V gene is TRBV7-6, the J gene TRBJ2-7, with 10 bases lining up with TRBD1. The V segment lost 4 bases and the J segment 5 bases; nucleotides outside the gene matches: 8. The CDR3 is 15 amino acids. The V gene's germline CDR1 is SGHVS and CDR2 FNYEAQ. The CDR3 is CASSSGQGFKNEQYF. In nucleotides, the CDR3 is TGTGCCAGCAGCTCGGGACAGGGGTTCAAGAACGAGCAGTACTTC.

The genes are TRBV5-1 and TRBJ1-1; no clear D gene. V gave up 1 base and J gave up 0 bases, with 13 bases separating them. Looked up from germline, CDR1 is SGHRS and CDR2 is YFSETQ. The CDR3 totals 16 residues. The DNA of the CDR3 is TGCGCCAGCAGCTTGAACAGCGTCGAAATGAACACTGAAGCTTTCTTT. Protein product: CASSLNSVEMNTEAFF.

This clone has more than one count but fewer than ten. The chain joins TRBV5-1 to TRBJ2-1, with 7 bases that match TRBD2. CDR3 size: 16 residues. The V and J ends lost 1 base and 0 bases, in that order; junction bases with no gene match: 4. CDR1 SGHRS and CDR2 YFSETQ come from the germline V gene. The CDR3 loop reads CASSLIPGGSYNEQFF. The CDR3 DNA reads as TGCGCCAGCAGCTTGATTCCGGGGGGCTCCTACAATGAGCAGTTCTTC.

The chain links TRBV5-5 to TRBJ2-2; D is unresolved. CDR3 length equals 13 residues. From germline, CDR1 is SGHKS and CDR2 YYEKEE (reference sequence). V was trimmed by 2 bases and J by 4 bases, leaving 6 bases between them. The CDR3 DNA sequence: TGTGCCAGCAGCTTACGTTTCACCGGGGAGCTGTTTTTT. It codes for CASSLRFTGELFF.

The table lists this clone with a count of one. The J gene is TRBJ1-5, the V gene TRBV18; D uncertain. Per germline, CDR1 KGHSH and CDR2 LQKENI. The CDR3 is made up of 13 amino acids. Trimming pared 5 bases from V and 5 bases from J, leaving 10 bases between. Written as DNA, the CDR3 is TGTGCCAGCTCAGCTGGATCAGATCAGCCCCAGCATTTT. Protein product: CASSAGSDQPQHF.

This chain uses TRBV5-1 with TRBJ1-2; D is unresolved. Germline CDR1 and CDR2: SGHRS and YFSETQ. The CDR3 runs to 16 residues. Between the trimmed V and J ends, which lost 4 bases and 5 bases, there was a span of 21 bases. The chain's CDR3 is CASSPRSDGVKYGYTF. Written as DNA, the CDR3 is TGCGCCAGCAGCCCCAGGAGCGACGGGGTGAAGTATGGCTACACCTTC.

This sequence joins TRBV12-3 or TRBV12-4 and TRBJ2-2; D is unresolved. V shed 1 base and J shed 7 bases, with 7 bases lying between them. This CDR3 is 13 amino acids long. CDR3: CASSLGRYGELFF. The DNA for the CDR3 is TGTGCCAGCAGTTTAGGCCGATACGGGGAGCTGTTTTTT.

This clone was found a few times. The gene calls are TRBV3-1 (or the pseudogene TRBV3-2) and TRBJ1-5; D possibly corresponds to TRBD1 (5 bases). Germline lookup yields CDR1 LGHDT and CDR2 YNNKEL (reference sequence). The CDR3 runs 14 residues. Trimming stripped 5 bases from V and 5 bases from J, with 13 bases between. The chain's CDR3 is CASSTRDRDQPQHF. The DNA of the CDR3 is TGTGCCAGCAGCACCCGGGACCGCGATCAGCCCCAGCATTTT.

There are a few counts of this clone. CDR3 DNA: TGCAGTGCTGCACAGTATGAGCAGTTCTTC. Protein sequence: CSAAQYEQFF. This rearrangement joins TRBV20-1 to TRBJ2-1; D gene unclear. The CDR3 covers 10 residues. V was clipped by 5 bases and J by 8 bases, with 7 bases between them. Germline CDR1 and CDR2: DFQATT and SNEGSKA (reference sequence).

V usage is TRBV28 and J usage is TRBJ2-1; the match to TRBD2 covers 10 bases. CDR1 is MDHEN and CDR2 is SYDVKM in the germline V gene. The CDR3 is 15 residues long. Trimming took 4 bases from V and 10 from J; bases not matched to a gene: 10. Here the CDR3 reads CASSSQREGPLEQFF. The CDR3 region has the DNA TGTGCCAGCAGTTCCCAGCGGGAGGGCCCTCTCGAGCAGTTCTTC.